This entry describes one TCR beta chain. Germline V gene sequence: CDR1 MRHNA, CDR2 SNTAGT. V gave up 6 bases and J gave up 4 bases; unmatched junction bases: 5. The CDR3 covers 14 residues. Sequenced by immunoSEQ multiplex PCR; TCRdb stores in-frame clones only, minus some. The table shows approximately 170,000 clones, with 91% occurring only once. These data are taken from a study of control samples from healthy donors and cancer patients. The sample consisted of blood. This sequence joins TRBV6-4 and TRBJ1-1; 10 nucleotides line up with TRBD1. The sequence derives from a woman in her twenties or thirties in good health. CDR3 amino acids: CASRETGGGTEAFF. The CDR3 region has the DNA TGTGCCAGCAGGGAGACAGGGGGCGGCACTGAAGCTTTCTTT.